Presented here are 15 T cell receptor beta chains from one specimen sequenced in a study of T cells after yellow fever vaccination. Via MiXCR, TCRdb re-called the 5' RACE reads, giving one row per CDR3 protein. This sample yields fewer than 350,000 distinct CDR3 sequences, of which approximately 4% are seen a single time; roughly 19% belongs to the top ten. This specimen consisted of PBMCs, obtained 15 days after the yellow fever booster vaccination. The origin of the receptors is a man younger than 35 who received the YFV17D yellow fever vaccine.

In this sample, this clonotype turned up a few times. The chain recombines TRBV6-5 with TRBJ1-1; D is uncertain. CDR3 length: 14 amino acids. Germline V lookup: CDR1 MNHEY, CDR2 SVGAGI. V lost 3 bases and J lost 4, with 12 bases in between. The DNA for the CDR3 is TGTGCCAGCAGTTATGCGGGTGAGGCCACTGAAGCTTTCTTT. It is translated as CASSYAGEATEAFF.

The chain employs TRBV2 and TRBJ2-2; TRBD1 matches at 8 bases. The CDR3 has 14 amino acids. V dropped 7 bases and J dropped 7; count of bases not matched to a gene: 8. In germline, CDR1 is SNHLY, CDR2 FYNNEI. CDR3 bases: TGTGCCAGCAAGGGGGACAGGTCTTTCGGGGAGCTGTTTTTT. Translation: CASKGDRSFGELFF.

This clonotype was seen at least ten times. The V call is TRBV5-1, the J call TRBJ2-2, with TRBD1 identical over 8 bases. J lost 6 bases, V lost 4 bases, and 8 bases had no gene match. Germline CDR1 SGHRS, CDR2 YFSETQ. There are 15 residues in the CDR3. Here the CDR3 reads CASSTTGGIAGELFF. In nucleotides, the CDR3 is TGCGCCAGCAGCACCACAGGGGGTATCGCCGGGGAGCTGTTTTTT.

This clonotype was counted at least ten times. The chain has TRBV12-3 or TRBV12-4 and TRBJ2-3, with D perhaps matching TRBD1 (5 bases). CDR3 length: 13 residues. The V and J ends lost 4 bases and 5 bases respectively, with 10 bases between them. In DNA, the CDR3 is TGTGCCAGCAGTTCACGGACATTAGATACGCAGTATTTT. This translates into CASSSRTLDTQYF.

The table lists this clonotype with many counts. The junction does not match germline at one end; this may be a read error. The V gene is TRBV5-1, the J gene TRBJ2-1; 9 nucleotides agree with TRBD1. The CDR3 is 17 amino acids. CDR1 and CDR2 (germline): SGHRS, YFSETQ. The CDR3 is CASTLLGQGRSYNEQFF. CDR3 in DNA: TGCGCCAGCACCTTGTTGGGACAGGGTCGATCCTACAATGAGCAGTTCTTC. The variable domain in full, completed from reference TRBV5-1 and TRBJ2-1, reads KAGVTQTPRYLIKTRGQQVTLSCSPISGHRSVSWYQQTPGQGLQFLFEYFSETQRNKGNFPGRFSGRQFSNSRSEMNVSTLELGDSALYLCASTLLGQGRSYNEQFFGPGTRLTVL.

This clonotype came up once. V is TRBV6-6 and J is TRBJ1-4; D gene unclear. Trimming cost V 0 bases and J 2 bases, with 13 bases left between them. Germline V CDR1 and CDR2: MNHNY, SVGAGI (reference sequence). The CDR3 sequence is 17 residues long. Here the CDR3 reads CASSYSNEAGTNEKLFF. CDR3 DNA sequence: TGTGCCAGCAGTTACTCGAATGAAGCTGGGACTAATGAAAAACTGTTTTTT.

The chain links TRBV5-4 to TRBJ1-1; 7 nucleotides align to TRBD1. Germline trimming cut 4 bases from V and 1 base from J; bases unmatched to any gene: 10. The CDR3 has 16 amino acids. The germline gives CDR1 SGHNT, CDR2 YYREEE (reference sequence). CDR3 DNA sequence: TGTGCCAGCAGCCGAGGGGGCCAATTGGGGAACACTGAAGCTTTCTTT. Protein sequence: CASSRGGQLGNTEAFF. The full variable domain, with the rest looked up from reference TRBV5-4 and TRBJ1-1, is ETGVTQSPTHLIKTRGQQVTLRCSSQSGHNTVSWYQQALGQGPQFIFQYYREEENGRGNFPPRFSGLQFPNYSSELNVNALELDDSALYLCASSRGGQLGNTEAFFGQGTRLTVV.

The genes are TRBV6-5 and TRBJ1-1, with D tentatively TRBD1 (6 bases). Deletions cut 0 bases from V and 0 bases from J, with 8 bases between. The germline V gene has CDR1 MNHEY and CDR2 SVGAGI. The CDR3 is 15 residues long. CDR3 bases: TGTGCCAGCAGTTACTCGAACAGGGTGAACACTGAAGCTTTCTTT. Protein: CASSYSNRVNTEAFF.

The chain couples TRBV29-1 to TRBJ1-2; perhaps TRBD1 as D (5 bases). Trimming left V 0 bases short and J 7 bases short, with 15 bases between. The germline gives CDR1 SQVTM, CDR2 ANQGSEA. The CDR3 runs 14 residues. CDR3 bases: TGCAGCGTTGAAGATCTTCTGGCAGGGTTTGGCTACACCTTC. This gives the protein CSVEDLLAGFGYTF.

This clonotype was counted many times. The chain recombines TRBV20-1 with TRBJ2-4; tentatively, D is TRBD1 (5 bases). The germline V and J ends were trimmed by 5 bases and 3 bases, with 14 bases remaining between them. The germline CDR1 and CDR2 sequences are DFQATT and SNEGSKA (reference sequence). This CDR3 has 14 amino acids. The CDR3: CSARRDRGKNIQYF. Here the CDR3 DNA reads TGCAGTGCTCGACGAGATAGGGGCAAAAACATTCAGTACTTC.

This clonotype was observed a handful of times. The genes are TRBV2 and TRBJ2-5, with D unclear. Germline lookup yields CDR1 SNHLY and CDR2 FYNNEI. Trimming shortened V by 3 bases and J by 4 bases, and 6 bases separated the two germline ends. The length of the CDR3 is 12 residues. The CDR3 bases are TGTGCCAGCAGTGATATCCGAGAGACCCAGTACTTC. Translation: CASSDIRETQYF.

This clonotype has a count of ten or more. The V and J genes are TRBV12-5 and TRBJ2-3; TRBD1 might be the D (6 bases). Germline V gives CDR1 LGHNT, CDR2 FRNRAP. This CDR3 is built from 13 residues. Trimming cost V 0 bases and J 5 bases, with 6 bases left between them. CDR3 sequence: CASGLVGGDTQYF. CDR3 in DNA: TGTGCTAGTGGTTTGGTAGGGGGAGATACGCAGTATTTT.

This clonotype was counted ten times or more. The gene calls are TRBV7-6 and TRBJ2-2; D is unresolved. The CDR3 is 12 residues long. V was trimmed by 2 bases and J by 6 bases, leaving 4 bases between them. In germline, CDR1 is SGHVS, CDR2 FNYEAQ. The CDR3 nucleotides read TGTGCCAGCAGCTTACGTCCCGGGGAGCTGTTTTTT. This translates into CASSLRPGELFF.

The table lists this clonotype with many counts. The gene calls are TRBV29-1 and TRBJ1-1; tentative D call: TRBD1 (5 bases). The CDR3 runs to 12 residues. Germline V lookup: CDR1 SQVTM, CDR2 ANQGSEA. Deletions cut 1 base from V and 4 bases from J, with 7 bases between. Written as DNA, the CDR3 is TGCAGCGTTGAAGGTGGGGGCACTGAAGCTTTCTTT. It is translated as CSVEGGGTEAFF.

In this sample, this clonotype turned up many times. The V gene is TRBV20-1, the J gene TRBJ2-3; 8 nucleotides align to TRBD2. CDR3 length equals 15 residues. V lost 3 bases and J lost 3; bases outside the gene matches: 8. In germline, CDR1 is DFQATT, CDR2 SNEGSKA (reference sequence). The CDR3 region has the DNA TGCAGTGCTAGTGCAACTAGCGGAGGGACAGATACGCAGTATTTT. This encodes CSASATSGGTDTQYF.